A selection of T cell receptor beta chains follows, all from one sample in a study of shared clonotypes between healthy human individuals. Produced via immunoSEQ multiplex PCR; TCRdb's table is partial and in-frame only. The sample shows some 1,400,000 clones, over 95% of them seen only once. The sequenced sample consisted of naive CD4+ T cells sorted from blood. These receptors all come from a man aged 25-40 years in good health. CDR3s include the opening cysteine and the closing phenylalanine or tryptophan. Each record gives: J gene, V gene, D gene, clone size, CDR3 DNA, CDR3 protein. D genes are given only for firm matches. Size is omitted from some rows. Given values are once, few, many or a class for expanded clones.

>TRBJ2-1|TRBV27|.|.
TGTGCCAGCAGGAGTGACAGCGACCCTTACAATGAGCAGTTCTTC
CASRSDSDPYNEQFF
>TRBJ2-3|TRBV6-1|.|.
TGTGCCAGCAGTGACCTGATGGATACGCAGTATTTT
CASSDLMDTQYF
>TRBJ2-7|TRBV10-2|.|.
TGCGCCAGCTCCAAGGCCCTCTACGAGCAGTACTTC
CASSKALYEQYF
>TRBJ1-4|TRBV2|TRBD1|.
TGTGCCAGCAGGCACGGACAGGTGGCAACTAATGAAAAACTGTTTTTT
CASRHGQVATNEKLFF
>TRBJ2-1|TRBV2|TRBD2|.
TGTGCCAGCAGTGACCCGGGGCTAGCGGGATCCGCGTACAATGAGCAGTTCTTC
CASSDPGLAGSAYNEQFF
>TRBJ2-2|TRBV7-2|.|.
TGTGCCAGCAGCTTAGCCCCCACCGGGGAGCTGTTTTTT
CASSLAPTGELFF
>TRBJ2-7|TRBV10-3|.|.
TGTGCCATCAGTGAGTCTACTAGCCGAGCCTACGAGCAGTACTTC
CAISESTSRAYEQYF
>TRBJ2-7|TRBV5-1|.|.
TGCGCCAGCAGCCGTAACAGGGGACTCGACTACGAGCAGTACTTC
CASSRNRGLDYEQYF
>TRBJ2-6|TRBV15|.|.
TGTGCCACCAGCAGGGCAAGCGGATCTGGGGCCAACGTCCTGACTTTC
CATSRASGSGANVLTF
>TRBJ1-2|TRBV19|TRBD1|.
TGTGCCAGTACCGGCAGGGGGTTACCTAACTATGGCTACACCTTC
CASTGRGLPNYGYTF
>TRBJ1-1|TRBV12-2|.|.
TGTGCAAGTCGCTTAGGCCGACGTAACACTGAAGCTTTCTTT
CASRLGRRNTEAFF
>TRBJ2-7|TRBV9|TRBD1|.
TGTGCCAGCAGTGAGCGGACAGGCCACTACGAGCAGTACTTC
CASSERTGHYEQYF
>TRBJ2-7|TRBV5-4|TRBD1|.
TGTGCCAGCAGCTTGCCGGGACAGGGGGCCTACGAGCAGTACTTC
CASSLPGQGAYEQYF
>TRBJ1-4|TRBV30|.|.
TGTGCCTGGAACGGTGTAGGATCAAATGAAAAACTGTTTTTT
CAWNGVGSNEKLFF
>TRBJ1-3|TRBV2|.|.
TGTGCCATCAAGAAAGGATTTAACTCTGGAAACACCATATATTTT
CAIKKGFNSGNTIYF
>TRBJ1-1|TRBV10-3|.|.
TGTGCCATCGCGCCGGGAACTATCACTGAAGCTTTCTTT
CAIAPGTITEAFF
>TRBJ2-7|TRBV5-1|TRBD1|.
TGCGCCAGCAGCTTGGGGGGACAGGGTATCTACGAGCAGTACTTC
CASSLGGQGIYEQYF
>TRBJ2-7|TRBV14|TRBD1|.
TGTGCCAGCAGAGGGACAGGGGTCTTCTACGAGCAGTACTTC
CASRGTGVFYEQYF
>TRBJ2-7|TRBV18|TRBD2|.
TGTGCCAGCTCACCCCTCTCTTTAGCGGGAGGTCCCTACGAGCAGTACTTC
CASSPLSLAGGPYEQYF
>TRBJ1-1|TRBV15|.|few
TGTGCCACCAGCAGAGATGCAGGGGTTACTGAAGCTTTCTTT
CATSRDAGVTEAFF
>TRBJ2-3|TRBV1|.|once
TGCACCAGCAGCCAAGGTTACTTCGGGAGGGCCCCAGATACGCAGTATTTT
CTSSQGYFGRAPDTQYF
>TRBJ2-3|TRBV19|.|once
TGTGCCAGTAGTATAAAACCTCCGACAGTGGCAGATACGCAGTATTTT
CASSIKPPTVADTQYF
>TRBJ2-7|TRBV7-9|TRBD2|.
TGTGCCAGCAGCTTAGGGGCCTTAGCGGGAGGGCCGTACGAGCAGTACTTC
CASSLGALAGGPYEQYF
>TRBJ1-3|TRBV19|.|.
TGTGCCAGTAGTATAGTCGGAAGCTCTGGAAACACCATATATTTT
CASSIVGSSGNTIYF
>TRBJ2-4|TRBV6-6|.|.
TGTGCCAGCAGTTACTCCAGTGGGGGGTACATTCAGTACTTC
CASSYSSGGYIQYF
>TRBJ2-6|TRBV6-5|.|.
TGTGCCAGCAGGTTCTCTGGGGCCAACGTCCTGACTTTC
CASRFSGANVLTF
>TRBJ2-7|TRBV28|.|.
TGTGCCAGCAACTCCCCCGGGACTCTGTACTACGAGCAGTACTTC
CASNSPGTLYYEQYF
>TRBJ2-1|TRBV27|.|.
TGTGCCAGCAGTTTCAACAACCGATACAATGAGCAGTTCTTC
CASSFNNRYNEQFF
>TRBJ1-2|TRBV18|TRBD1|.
TGTGCCAGCTCACCCGCCCAGGGGGCTGGGGGCTACACCTTC
CASSPAQGAGGYTF
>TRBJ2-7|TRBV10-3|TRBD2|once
TGTGCCATCAGTTTCGGGACTAGCGGGAGTGCGCCACACGGGCAGTACTTC
CAISFGTSGSAPHGQYF
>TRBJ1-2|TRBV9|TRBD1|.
TGTGCCAGCAGCCTTAAGGGTGGAGGGACAGGGGCCGTGGGAGGCTACACCTTC
CASSLKGGGTGAVGGYTF
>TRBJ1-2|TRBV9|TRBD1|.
TGTGCCAGCAGCGACCATGACCCGGGACAGGGATCCCGAGGCTACACCTTC
CASSDHDPGQGSRGYTF
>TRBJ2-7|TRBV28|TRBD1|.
TGTGCCAGCAGTTCACCCGGGACAGGTACCTACGAGCAGTACTTC
CASSSPGTGTYEQYF
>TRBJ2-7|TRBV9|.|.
TGTGCCAGCAGCCCGCGCGGGGTAGCGAGCCCCTTGGAGCAGTACTTC
CASSPRGVASPLEQYF
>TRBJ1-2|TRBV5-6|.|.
TGTGCCAGCAGCCCGACCGGACAGCCAGCGGGGCGTGGCTACACCTTC
CASSPTGQPAGRGYTF
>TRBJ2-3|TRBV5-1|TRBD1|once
TGCGCCAGCAGCTCTGGACAGGCCCACACAGATACGCAGTATTTT
CASSSGQAHTDTQYF
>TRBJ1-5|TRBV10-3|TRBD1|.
TGTGCCATCAGTGAGAGGACAGGGGAAAGTAATCAGCCCCAGCATTTT
CAISERTGESNQPQHF
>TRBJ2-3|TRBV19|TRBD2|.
TGTGCCAGTAGTTGGGGTAGCGGGAGCATAGTAGATACGCAGTATTTT
CASSWGSGSIVDTQYF
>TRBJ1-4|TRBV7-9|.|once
TGTGCCAGCAGCTTAGTATTGGGACCTGCAACTAATGAAAAACTGTTTTTT
CASSLVLGPATNEKLFF
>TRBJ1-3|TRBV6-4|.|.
TGTGCCAGCAGGCTATTACGCTGCTCTGGAAACACCATATATTTT
CASRLLRCSGNTIYF
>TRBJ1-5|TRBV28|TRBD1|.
TGTGCCAGCAGTTCTCCCCGGACAGGGGCGCGCAATCAGCCCCAGCATTTT
CASSSPRTGARNQPQHF
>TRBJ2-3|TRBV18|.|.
TGTGCCAGCTCAGTCCGGGACAGCACAGATACGCAGTATTTT
CASSVRDSTDTQYF
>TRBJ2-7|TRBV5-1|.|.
TGCGCCAGCAGCACGACAGGAATCTACGAGCAGTACTTC
CASSTTGIYEQYF
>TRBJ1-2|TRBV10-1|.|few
TGCGCCAGCAGTGAGAACACGAACTATGGCTACACCTTC
CASSENTNYGYTF
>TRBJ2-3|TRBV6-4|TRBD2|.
TGTGCCAGCAGTGACTCGAGCGGGATCACAGATACGCAGTATTTT
CASSDSSGITDTQYF
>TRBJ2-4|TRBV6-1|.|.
TGTGCCAGCAGTGCATTACCTTTGGACATTCAGTACTTC
CASSALPLDIQYF
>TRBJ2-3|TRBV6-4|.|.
TGTGCCAGCAGTGAGGATGGGGGCAGACTCACAGATACGCAGTATTTT
CASSEDGGRLTDTQYF
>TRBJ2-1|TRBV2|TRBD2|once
TGTGCCAGCAGTGACCGGGAGGGCTTGGATGAGCAGTTCTTC
CASSDREGLDEQFF
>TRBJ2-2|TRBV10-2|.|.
TGCGCCAGCAGTGAGGCCAGGGTGTTGGGAAAGACCGGGGAGCTGTTTTTT
CASSEARVLGKTGELFF
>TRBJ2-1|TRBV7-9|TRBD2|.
TGTGCCAGCAGCCAAAAACCGACTAGCGACGGTGAGCAGTTCTTC
CASSQKPTSDGEQFF